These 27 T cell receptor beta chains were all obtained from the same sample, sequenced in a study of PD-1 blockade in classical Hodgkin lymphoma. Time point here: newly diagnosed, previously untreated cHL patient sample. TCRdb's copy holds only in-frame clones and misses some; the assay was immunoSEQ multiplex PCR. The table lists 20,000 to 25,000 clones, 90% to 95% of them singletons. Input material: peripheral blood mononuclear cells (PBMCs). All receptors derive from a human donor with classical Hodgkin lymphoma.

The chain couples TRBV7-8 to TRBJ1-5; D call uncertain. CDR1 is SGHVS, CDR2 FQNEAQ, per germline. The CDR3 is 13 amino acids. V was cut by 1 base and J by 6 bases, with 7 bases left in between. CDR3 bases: TGTGCCAGCAGCTTAGTTAGCGTTCAGCCCCAGCATTTT. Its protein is CASSLVSVQPQHF. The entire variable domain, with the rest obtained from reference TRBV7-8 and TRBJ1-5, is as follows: GAGVSQSPRYKVAKRGQDVALRCDPISGHVSLFWYQQALGQGPEFLTYFQNEAQLDKSGLPSDRFFAERPEGSVSTLKIQRTQQEDSAVYLCASSLVSVQPQHFGDGTRLSIL.

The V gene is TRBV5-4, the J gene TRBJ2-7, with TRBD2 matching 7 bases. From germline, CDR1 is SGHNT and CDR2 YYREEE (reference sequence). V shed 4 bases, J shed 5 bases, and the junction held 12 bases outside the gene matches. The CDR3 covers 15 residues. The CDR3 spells CASSPGRGGIDEQYF. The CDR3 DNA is TGTGCCAGCAGCCCCGGACGCGGGGGAATCGACGAGCAGTACTTC.

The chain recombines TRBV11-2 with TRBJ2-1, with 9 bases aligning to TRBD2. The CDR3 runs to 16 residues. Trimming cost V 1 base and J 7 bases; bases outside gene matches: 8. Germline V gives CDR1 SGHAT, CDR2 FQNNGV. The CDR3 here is CASSLGVAGVGNEQFF. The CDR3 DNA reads TGTGCCAGCAGCTTAGGGGTAGCGGGGGTTGGGAATGAGCAGTTCTTC.

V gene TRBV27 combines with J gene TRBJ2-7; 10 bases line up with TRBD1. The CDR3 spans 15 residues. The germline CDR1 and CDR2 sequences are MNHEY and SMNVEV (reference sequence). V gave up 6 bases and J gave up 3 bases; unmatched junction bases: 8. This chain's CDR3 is CASSAGTGVFYEQYF. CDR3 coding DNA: TGTGCCAGCAGCGCCGGGACAGGGGTTTTCTACGAGCAGTACTTC.

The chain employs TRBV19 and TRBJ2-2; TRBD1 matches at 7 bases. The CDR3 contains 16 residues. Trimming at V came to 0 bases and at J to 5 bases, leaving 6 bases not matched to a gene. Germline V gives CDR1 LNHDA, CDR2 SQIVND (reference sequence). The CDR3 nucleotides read TGTGCCAGTAGTATAGATACAGGGGTGAAAACCGGGGAGCTGTTTTTT. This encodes CASSIDTGVKTGELFF.

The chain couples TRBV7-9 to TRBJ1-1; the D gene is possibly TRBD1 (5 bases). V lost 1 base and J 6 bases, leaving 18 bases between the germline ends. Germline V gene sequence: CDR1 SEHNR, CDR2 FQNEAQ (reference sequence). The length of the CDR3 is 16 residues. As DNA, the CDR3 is TGTGCCAGCAGCTTAGAGCGTGGGGCCTTTGGGGCTGAAGCTTTCTTT. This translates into CASSLERGAFGAEAFF.

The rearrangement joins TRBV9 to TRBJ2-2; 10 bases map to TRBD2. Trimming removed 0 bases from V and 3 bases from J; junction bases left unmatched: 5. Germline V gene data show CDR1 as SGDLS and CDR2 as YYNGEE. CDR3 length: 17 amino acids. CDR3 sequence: CASSVGVSGGDTGELFF. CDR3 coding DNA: TGTGCCAGCAGCGTAGGTGTCAGCGGGGGGGACACCGGGGAGCTGTTTTTT.

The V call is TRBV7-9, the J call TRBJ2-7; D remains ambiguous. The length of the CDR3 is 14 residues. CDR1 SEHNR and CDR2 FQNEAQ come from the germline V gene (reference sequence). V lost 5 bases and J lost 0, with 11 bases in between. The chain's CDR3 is CASSVSRISYEQYF. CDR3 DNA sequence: TGTGCCAGCAGCGTCTCGAGGATCTCCTACGAGCAGTACTTC.

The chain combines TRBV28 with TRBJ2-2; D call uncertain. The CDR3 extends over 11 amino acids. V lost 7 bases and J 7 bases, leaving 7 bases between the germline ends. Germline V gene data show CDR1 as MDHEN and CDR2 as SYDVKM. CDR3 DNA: TGTGCCAGCACCCTCCACGGGGAGCTGTTTTTT. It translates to CASTLHGELFF.

Written as DNA, the CDR3 is TGTGCCAGCAGCCTAGGGGTAGGGATCTTCAGGGAGCAGTACTTC. Residues: CASSLGVGIFREQYF. The rearrangement links TRBV7-1 to TRBJ2-7, with a possible D match to TRBD1 (5 bases). TRBV7-1 is annotated as an ORF whose role is uncertain. The V end lost 5 bases, the J end lost 7 bases, and 21 bases lay between the germline ends. The CDR3 has 15 residues.

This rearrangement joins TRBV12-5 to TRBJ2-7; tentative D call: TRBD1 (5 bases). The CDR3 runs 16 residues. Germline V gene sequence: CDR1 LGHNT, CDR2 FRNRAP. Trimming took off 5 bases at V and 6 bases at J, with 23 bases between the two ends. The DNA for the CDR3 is TGTGCTAGTGGTCAAAAACTTAACAGGATTTCACTCGAGCAGTACTTC. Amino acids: CASGQKLNRISLEQYF.

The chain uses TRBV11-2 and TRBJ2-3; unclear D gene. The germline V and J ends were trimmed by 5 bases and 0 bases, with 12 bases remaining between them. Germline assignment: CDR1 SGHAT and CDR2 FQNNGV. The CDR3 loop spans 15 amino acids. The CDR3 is CASSPMRTSTDTQYF. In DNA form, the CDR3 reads TGTGCCAGCAGCCCAATGCGTACTAGCACAGATACGCAGTATTTT.

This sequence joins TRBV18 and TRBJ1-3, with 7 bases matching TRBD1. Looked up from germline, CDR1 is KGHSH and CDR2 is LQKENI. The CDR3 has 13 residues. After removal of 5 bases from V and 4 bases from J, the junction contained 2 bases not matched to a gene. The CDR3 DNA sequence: TGTGCCAGCTCAGCGGACAGGGGAAACACCATATATTTT. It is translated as CASSADRGNTIYF.

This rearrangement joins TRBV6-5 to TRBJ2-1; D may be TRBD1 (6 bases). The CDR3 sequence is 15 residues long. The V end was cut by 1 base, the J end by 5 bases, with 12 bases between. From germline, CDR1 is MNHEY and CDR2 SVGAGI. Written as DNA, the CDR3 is TGTGCCAGCAGTTACTTCAGGACAGCGGACAATGAGCAGTTCTTC. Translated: CASSYFRTADNEQFF.

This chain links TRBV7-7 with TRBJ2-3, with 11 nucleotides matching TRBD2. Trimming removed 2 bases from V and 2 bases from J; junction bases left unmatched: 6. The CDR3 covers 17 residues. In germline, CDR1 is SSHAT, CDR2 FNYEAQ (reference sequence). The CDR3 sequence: CASSLLAGGPPTDTQYF. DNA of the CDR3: TGTGCCAGCAGCTTACTAGCGGGGGGACCACCCACAGATACGCAGTATTTT.

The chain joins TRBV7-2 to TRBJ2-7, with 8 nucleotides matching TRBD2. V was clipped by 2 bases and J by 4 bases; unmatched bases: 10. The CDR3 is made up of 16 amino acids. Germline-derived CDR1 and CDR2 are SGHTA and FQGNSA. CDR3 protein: CASSLRAGALKYEQYF. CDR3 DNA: TGTGCCAGCAGCTTACGAGCGGGGGCCCTCAAGTACGAGCAGTACTTC.

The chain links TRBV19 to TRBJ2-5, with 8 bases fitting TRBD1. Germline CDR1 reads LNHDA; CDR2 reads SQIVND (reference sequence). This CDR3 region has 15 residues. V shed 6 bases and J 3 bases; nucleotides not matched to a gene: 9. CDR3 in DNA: TGTGCCAGTAGAACCGGGACAGGTAGCAAAGAGACCCAGTACTTC. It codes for CASRTGTGSKETQYF.

As DNA, the CDR3 is TGTGCCAGCATGCGGACAATGGGAGCTCCCGAGCAGTACTTC. This sequence encodes CASMRTMGAPEQYF. This chain connects TRBV6-1 to TRBJ2-7; D possibly uses TRBD1 or TRBD2 (5 bases each). CDR1 MNHNS and CDR2 SASEGT come from the germline V gene. V shed 7 bases and J shed 6 bases, with 19 bases lying between them. The CDR3 has 14 amino acids.

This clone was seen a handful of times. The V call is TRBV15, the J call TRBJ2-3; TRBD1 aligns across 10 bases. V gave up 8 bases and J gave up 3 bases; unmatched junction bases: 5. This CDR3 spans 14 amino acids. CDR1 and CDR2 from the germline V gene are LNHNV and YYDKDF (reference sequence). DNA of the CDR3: TGTGCCACCGGACAGGGGGTTGAAACAGATACGCAGTATTTT. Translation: CATGQGVETDTQYF. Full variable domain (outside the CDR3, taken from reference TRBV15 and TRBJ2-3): DAMVIQNPRYQVTQFGKPVTLSCSQTLNHNVMYWYQQKSSQAPKLLFHYYDKDFNNEADTPDNFQSRRPNTSFCFLDIRSPGLGDTAMYLCATGQGVETDTQYFGPGTRLTVL.

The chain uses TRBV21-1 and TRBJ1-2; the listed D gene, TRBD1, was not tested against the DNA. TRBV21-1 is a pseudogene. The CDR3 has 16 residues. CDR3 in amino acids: CASSKIPHRGLNGYTF. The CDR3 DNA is TGTGCCAGCAGCAAAATCCCGCACAGGGGGCTTAATGGCTACACCTTC.

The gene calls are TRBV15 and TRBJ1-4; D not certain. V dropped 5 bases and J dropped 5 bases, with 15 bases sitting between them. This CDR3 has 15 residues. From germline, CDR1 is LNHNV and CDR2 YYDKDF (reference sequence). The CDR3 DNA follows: TGTGCCACCAGCGGCCTACCCCGGTCGAATGAAAAACTGTTTTTT. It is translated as CATSGLPRSNEKLFF.

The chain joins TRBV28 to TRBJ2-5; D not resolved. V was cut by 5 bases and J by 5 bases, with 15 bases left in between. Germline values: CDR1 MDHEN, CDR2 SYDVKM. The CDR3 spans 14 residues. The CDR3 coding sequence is TGTGCCAGCAGTCCGAACCTTTCTGGGGAGACCCAGTACTTC. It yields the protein CASSPNLSGETQYF.

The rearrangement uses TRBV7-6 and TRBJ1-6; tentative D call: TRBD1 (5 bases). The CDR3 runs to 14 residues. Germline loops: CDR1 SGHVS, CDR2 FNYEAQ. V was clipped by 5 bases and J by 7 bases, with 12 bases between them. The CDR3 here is CASSQSWGNSPLHF. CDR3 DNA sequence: TGTGCCAGCAGCCAATCGTGGGGCAATTCACCCCTCCACTTT.

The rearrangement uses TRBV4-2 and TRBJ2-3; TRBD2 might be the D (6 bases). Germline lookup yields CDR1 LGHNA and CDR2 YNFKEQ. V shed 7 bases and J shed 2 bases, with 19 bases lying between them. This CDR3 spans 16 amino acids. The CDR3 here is CASTLKGGGTTDTQYF. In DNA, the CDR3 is TGTGCCAGCACCCTGAAGGGTGGGGGGACCACAGATACGCAGTATTTT.

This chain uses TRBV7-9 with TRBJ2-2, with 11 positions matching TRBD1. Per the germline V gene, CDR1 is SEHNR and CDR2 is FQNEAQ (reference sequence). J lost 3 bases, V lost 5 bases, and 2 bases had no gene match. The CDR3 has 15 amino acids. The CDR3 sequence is CASSRGQGDTGELFF. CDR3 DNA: TGTGCCAGCAGCCGGGGACAGGGGGACACCGGGGAGCTGTTTTTT.

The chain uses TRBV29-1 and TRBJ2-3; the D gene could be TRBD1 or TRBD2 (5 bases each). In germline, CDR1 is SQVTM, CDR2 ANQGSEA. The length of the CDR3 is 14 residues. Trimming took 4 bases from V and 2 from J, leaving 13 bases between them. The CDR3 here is CSVGPSGATDTQYF. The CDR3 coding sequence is TGCAGCGTTGGCCCCTCCGGGGCCACAGATACGCAGTATTTT.

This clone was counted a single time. The chain's CDR3 is CASSLRTGGTEAFF. CDR3 nucleotide sequence: TGTGCCAGCAGCCTGAGGACAGGGGGCACTGAAGCTTTCTTT. The rearrangement uses TRBV9 and TRBJ1-1; 10 positions agree with TRBD1. CDR3 length equals 14 residues. With 4 bases clipped from V and 4 bases from J, the junction kept 4 bases outside the gene matches. Germline V CDR1 and CDR2: SGDLS, YYNGEE.